This is a list of T cell receptor beta chains from one sample in a study of cytomegalovirus exposure and HLA in healthy donors. The protocol was immunoSEQ multiplex PCR, while the TCRdb copy is restricted to in-frame clones and leaves out a portion. The sample carries approximately 180,000 clones, around 75% recorded once. Source material: PBMCs. The source is a woman in her twenties or thirties in good health and CMV-seronegative. Each CDR3 is given with its conserved first and last residue. The D gene is left open where the match is weak. Only part of the rows carry a size: once, few, many, or a class if the clone is expanded.

j_call | v_call | clone_size | cdr3_length | d_call | cdr3_aa | cdr3_nt
TRBJ2-1 | TRBV9 | NA | 12 | NA | CASSVYNNEQFF | TGTGCCAGCAGCGTATATAACAATGAGCAGTTCTTC
TRBJ2-3 | TRBV5-1 | NA | 15 | NA | CASSQMTASTDTQYF | TGCGCCAGCAGCCAAATGACAGCTAGCACAGATACGCAGTATTTT
TRBJ1-4 | TRBV7-2 | NA | 15 | NA | CASSLGAGSSEKLFF | TGTGCCAGCAGCTTAGGTGCGGGTTCGTCTGAAAAACTGTTTTTT
TRBJ1-2 | TRBV19 | NA | 12 | NA | CASRSGGIGYTF | TGTGCCAGTAGGTCCGGGGGTATTGGCTACACCTTC
TRBJ1-4 | TRBV9 | NA | 14 | TRBD1 | CASSGDRGPEKLFF | TGTGCCAGCAGCGGGGACAGGGGGCCCGAAAAACTGTTTTTT
TRBJ1-3 | TRBV9 | once | 12 | NA | CASSPDGNTIYF | TGTGCCAGCAGCCCAGATGGAAACACCATATATTTT
TRBJ1-2 | TRBV25-1 | NA | 14 | NA | CASSESGGNYGYTF | TGTGCCAGCAGTGAGTCGGGGGGGAACTATGGCTACACCTTC
TRBJ2-7 | TRBV4-1 | NA | 13 | NA | CASSQGVSYEQYF | TGCGCCAGCAGCCAAGGAGTCTCCTACGAGCAGTACTTC
TRBJ1-4 | TRBV21-1 | NA | 16 | NA | CASSKRKTALNEKLFF | TGTGCCAGCAGCAAAAGAAAAACAGCCCTTAATGAAAAACTGTTTTTT
TRBJ2-7 | TRBV27 | NA | 19 | TRBD2 | CASSLAANIAGAFSYEQYF | TGTGCCAGCAGTTTGGCAGCGAATATAGCGGGAGCGTTCTCCTACGAGCAGTACTTC
TRBJ1-6 | TRBV19 | NA | 14 | TRBD1 | CASSSDRGRSPLHF | TGTGCCAGTAGTAGCGACAGGGGGAGGTCACCCCTCCACTTT
TRBJ2-1 | TRBV2 | NA | 15 | TRBD2 | CASSELAGAYNEQFF | TGTGCCAGCAGTGAGCTAGCGGGGGCCTACAATGAGCAGTTCTTC
TRBJ2-3 | TRBV6-6 | NA | 13 | NA | CASRLQGTDTQYF | TGCGCCAGCAGGCTCCAGGGCACAGATACGCAGTATTTT